Given below is one T cell receptor beta chain in context. The antigen is not known. UMI labels and 5' RACE were used to prepare the TRB cDNA libraries. TCRdb re-analyzed the 5' RACE reads; it lists each CDR3 protein once, without DNA. The repertoire table contains approximately 88,000 distinct CDR3 sequences. The CDR3 has 14 residues. Germline V gives CDR1 SGDLS, CDR2 YYNGEE. The data were taken from a study of CXCR3-negative and CXCR3-positive naive CD8 T cells. Study results and caveats: Across naive subsets, surface CD5 expression was comparable, and TCR strength was inferred from properties of the TRB CDR3.

The receptor was isolated from a human donor in good health. Some clones in this sample may be carry-over from other donors' samples. The chain links TRBV9 to TRBJ2-1; TCRdb calls TRBD2, which cannot be checked without DNA. The sequenced material came from naive CXCR3- CD8+ T cells from blood. Subset noted: CD45RO-CCR7+CD27+CD95- naive CD8+ T cells lacking CXCR3 (TNR3-). CDR3 residues: CASSVVLWEGEQFF.